The 4 T cell receptor beta chains below were found in one sample sequenced in a study of blood T cell repertoires in COVID-19. Sequenced by immunoSEQ multiplex PCR; TCRdb stores in-frame clones only, minus some. The table has around 240,000 clones, approximately 86% seen once. The sequenced sample consisted of peripheral blood. The receptor set was obtained from a woman aged 25 to 39 who had recovered from COVID-19.

The V call is TRBV4-2, the J call TRBJ1-6, with D tentatively TRBD1 (6 bases). The V gene's germline CDR1 is LGHNA and CDR2 YNFKEQ. V was cut by 6 bases and J by 8 bases, with 20 bases left in between. CDR3 length: 16 residues. This CDR3 reads CASRHFGRGADSPLHF. CDR3 sequence (DNA): TGTGCCAGCAGACATTTCGGTCGGGGGGCGGATTCACCCCTCCACTTT.

The rearrangement links TRBV7-2 to TRBJ1-2; no definite D call. Germline V lookup: CDR1 SGHTA, CDR2 FQGNSA. The CDR3 covers 13 residues. Trimming removed 3 bases at V and 4 bases at J, with 9 bases between. CDR3 amino acids: CASSFGGGYGYTF. In nucleotides, the CDR3 is TGTGCCAGCAGCTTCGGCGGTGGCTATGGCTACACCTTC. Full variable domain (missing parts from reference TRBV7-2 and TRBJ1-2): GAGVSQSPSNKVTEKGKDVELRCDPISGHTALYWYRQSLGQGLEFLIYFQGNSAPDKSGLPSDRFSAERTGGSVSTLTIQRTQQEDSAVYLCASSFGGGYGYTFGSGTRLTVV.

The gene calls are TRBV2 and TRBJ2-7; the D gene is possibly TRBD1 (5 bases). Trimming removed 6 bases from V and 3 bases from J, with 9 bases in between. CDR3 length: 12 amino acids. Germline loops: CDR1 SNHLY, CDR2 FYNNEI. The CDR3 is CASRAQGYEQYF. The CDR3 DNA is TGTGCCAGCAGAGCCCAGGGCTACGAGCAGTACTTC.

This clone was recorded a few times. The rearrangement joins TRBV21-1 to TRBJ1-2; the D segment call TRBD1 is taken from the table without a DNA check. TRBV21-1 is classified as a pseudogene. The length of the CDR3 is 18 residues. CDR3 protein: CASSKDRGTGDIDYGYTF. In DNA, the CDR3 is TGTGCCAGCAGCAAGGATCGAGGGACAGGGGATATAGACTATGGCTACACCTTC.